This paragraph covers one T cell receptor beta chain sequence. The sample comes from a study of blood T cell repertoires in COVID-19. Whole-study context: Nucleic acid was either cDNA or gDNA, and it came from T cells, B-cell-depleted T cells, or PBMCs.

The CDR3 has 14 amino acids. Trimming shortened V by 0 bases and J by 1 base, and 5 bases separated the two germline ends. Germline lookup yields CDR1 SEHNR and CDR2 FQNEAQ (reference sequence). Profiling relied on immunoSEQ multiplex PCR, and the TCRdb table lists in-frame clones only, not all of them. The sample yields approximately 56,000 clones, 81% seen once. The sequenced sample consisted of peripheral blood. The receptor comes from a woman of 80 years or more with COVID-19, enrolled during active disease. This chain uses TRBV7-9 with TRBJ2-3; D unresolved. The CDR3 is CASSLARGTDTQYF. CDR3 DNA sequence: TGTGCCAGCAGCTTAGCCCGGGGCACAGATACGCAGTATTTT.